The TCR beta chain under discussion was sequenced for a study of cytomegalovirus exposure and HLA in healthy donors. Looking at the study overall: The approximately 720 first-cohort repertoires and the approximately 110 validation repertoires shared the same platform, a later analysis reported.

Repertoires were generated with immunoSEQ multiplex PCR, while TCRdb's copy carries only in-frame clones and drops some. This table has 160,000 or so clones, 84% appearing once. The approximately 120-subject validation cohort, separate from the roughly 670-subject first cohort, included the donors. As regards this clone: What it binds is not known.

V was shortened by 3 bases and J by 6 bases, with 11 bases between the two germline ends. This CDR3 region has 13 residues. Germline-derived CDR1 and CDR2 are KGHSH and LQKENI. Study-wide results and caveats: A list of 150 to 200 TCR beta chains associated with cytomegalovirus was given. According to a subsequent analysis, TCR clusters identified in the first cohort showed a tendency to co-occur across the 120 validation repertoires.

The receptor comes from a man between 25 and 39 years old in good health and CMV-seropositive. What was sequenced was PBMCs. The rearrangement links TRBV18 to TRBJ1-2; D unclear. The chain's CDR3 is CASSPTGSDGYTF. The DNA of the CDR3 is TGTGCCAGCTCACCGACCGGGTCGGATGGCTACACCTTC.